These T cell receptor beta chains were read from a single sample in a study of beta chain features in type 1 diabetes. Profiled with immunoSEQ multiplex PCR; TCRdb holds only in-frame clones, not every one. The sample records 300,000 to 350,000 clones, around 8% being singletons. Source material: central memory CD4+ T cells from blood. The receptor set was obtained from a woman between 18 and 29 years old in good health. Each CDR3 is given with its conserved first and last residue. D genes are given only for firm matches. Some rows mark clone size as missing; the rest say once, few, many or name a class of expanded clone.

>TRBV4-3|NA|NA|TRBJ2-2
TGCGCCAGCAGCCAAGGCCTACTATACACCGGGGAGCTGTTTTTT
CASSQGLLYTGELFF
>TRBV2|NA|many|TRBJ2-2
TGTGCCAGCAGTGTCCCAGTTGGAGGGATCGGGGAGCTGTTTTTT
CASSVPVGGIGELFF
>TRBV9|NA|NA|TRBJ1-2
TGTGCCAGCAGCGTAGGGTTGGGGACTAACTATGGCTACACCTTC
CASSVGLGTNYGYTF
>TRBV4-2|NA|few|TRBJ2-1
TGTGCCAGCAGTAACCCCGATGCATACAATGAGCAGTTCTTC
CASSNPDAYNEQFF
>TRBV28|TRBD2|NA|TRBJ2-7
TGTGCCAGCAGTTTTACGTCTAGCGGGCACTACGAGCAGTACTTC
CASSFTSSGHYEQYF
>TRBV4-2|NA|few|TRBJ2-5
TGTGCCAGCAGCCAAGATGGGGCAGGCCAAGAGACCCAGTACTTC
CASSQDGAGQETQYF
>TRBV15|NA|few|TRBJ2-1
TGTGCCACCAGCAGAGACGACAGGAGGGTTAGGAGGTATGAGCAGTTCTTC
CATSRDDRRVRRYEQFF
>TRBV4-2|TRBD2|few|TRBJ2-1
TGTGCCAGCAGCCCCACTGGTCAGCGGGAGACTAGGAAGCAGTTCTTC
CASSPTGQRETRKQFF
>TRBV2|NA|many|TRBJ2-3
TGTGCCAGCAACTGGGGGTTCACAGATACGCAGTATTTT
CASNWGFTDTQYF
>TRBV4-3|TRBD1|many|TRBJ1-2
TGCGCCAGCAGCCAAGGACAGGGAGCTAACTATGGCTACACCTTC
CASSQGQGANYGYTF
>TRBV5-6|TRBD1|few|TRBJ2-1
TGTGCCAGCAGCACGACAGGGGTAAGCTCCTACAATGAGCAGTTCTTC
CASSTTGVSSYNEQFF
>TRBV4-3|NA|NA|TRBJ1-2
TGCGCCAGCAGCCAAGATTACATCCAGGGCGGCTACACCTTC
CASSQDYIQGGYTF
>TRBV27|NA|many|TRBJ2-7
TGTGCCAGCAGTTATAGCAGATACAACGAGCAGTACTTC
CASSYSRYNEQYF
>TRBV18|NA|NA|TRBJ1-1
TGTGCCATACGGGAGGGAGTCGGAGACACTGAAGCTTTCTTT
CAIREGVGDTEAFF
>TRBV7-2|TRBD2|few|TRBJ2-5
TGTGCCAGCAGCTTAGCTCTTACGTTAGCGGGAGGGAGGGAGACCCAGTACTTC
CASSLALTLAGGRETQYF
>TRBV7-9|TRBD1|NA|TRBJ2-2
TGTGCCAGCAGCTCCGGACAGGGGACCAACACCGGGGAGCTGTTTTTT
CASSSGQGTNTGELFF
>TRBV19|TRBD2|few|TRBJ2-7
TGTGCCAGTAGTACACTAGCGGACCCATGGCCCTACGAGCAGTACTTC
CASSTLADPWPYEQYF
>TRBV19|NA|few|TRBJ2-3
TGTGCCAGTAGTAGCCAGCGGCTCGGGGATACGCAGTATTTT
CASSSQRLGDTQYF
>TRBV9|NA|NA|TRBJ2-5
TGTGCCAGCAGCGTAGGAGCGGCGGGGGCCGGGGAGACCCAGTACTTC
CASSVGAAGAGETQYF
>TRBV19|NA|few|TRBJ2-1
TGTGCCAGTAGTATAGCCCGAGCGTCCGAGCAGTTCTTC
CASSIARASEQFF
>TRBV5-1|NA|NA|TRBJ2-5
TGCGCCAGCAGCTCCGCACAGGGACGACAAGAGACCCAGTACTTC
CASSSAQGRQETQYF
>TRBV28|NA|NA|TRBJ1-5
TGTGCCAGCTGTGTCGCCGGGGGGTATAGCAATCAGCCCCAGCATTTT
CASCVAGGYSNQPQHF
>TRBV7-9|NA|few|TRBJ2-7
TGTGCCAGCAGCGCAGGGGAGAACGAGCAGTACTTC
CASSAGENEQYF
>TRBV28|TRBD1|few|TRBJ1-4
TGTGCCAGCAGTCCCCATTCGGGACAGGGACATCCAACTAATGAAAAACTGTTTTTT
CASSPHSGQGHPTNEKLFF
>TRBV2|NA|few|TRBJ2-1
TGTGCCGCCAGCCCCAGTCTATATGAGCAGTTCTTC
CAASPSLYEQFF
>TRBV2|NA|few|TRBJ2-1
TGTGCCAGCAGTCTAAGGGCGGGGAGCTCCTACAATGAGCAGTTCTTC
CASSLRAGSSYNEQFF
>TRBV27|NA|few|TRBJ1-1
TGTGCCAGCTGTCTAAAGGGCAGCACTGAAGCTTTCTTT
CASCLKGSTEAFF
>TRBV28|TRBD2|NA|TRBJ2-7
TGTGCCAGCAGCCCCGGGGGGGGTACCTACGAGCAGTACTTC
CASSPGGGTYEQYF
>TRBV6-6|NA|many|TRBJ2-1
TGTGCCAGCAGCCTGATTAGCGCTGGTGAGCAGTTCTTC
CASSLISAGEQFF
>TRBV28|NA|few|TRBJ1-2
TGTGCCAGCAGTTCATTATACGATTATGGCTACACCTTC
CASSSLYDYGYTF
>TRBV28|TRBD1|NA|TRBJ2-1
TGTGCCAGCAGAACAGGGGGCACAGGTGAGCAGTTCTTC
CASRTGGTGEQFF
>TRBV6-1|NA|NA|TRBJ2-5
TGTGCCAGCAGTGAGGGCACGTCGGGGACCCAGTACTTC
CASSEGTSGTQYF
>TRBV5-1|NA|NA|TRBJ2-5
TGCGCCAGCAGCTCAGAACAGAATCGAGAGACCCAGTACTTC
CASSSEQNRETQYF
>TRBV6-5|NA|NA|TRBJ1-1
TGTGCCAGCAGTTCCCAAGGACCTGAAGCTTTCTTT
CASSSQGPEAFF
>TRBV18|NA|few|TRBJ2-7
TGTGCCAGCTCACCAACACCTGCCTACGAGCAGTACTTC
CASSPTPAYEQYF
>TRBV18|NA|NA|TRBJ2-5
TGTGCCAGCTCAACTCAGGCCCTCCGGGGCCTACAAGAGACCCAGTACTTC
CASSTQALRGLQETQYF
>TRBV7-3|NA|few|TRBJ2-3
TGTGCCAGCAGCTTCTCTGGCACAGATACGCAGTATTTT
CASSFSGTDTQYF
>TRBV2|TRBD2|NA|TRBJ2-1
TGTGCCAGCAGGGCCGGGACTAGCGGGAGAAATGAGCAGTTCTTC
CASRAGTSGRNEQFF
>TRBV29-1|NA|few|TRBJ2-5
TGCAGCGTTCGAAGGGGCGGGGAGACCCAGTACTTC
CSVRRGGETQYF
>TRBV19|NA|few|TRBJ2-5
TGTGCCAGTAGTTTGGGGCAAGAGTTTAAGGCCCAGTACTTC
CASSLGQEFKAQYF
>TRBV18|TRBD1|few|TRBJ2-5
TGTGCCAGCTCACAGGGGGCTCAAGAGACCCAGTACTTC
CASSQGAQETQYF
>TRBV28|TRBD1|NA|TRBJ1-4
TGTGCCAGCAGCGCCTTTCGCGTCGACAGGGCTGAAAAACTGTTTTTT
CASSAFRVDRAEKLFF
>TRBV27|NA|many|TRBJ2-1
TGTGCCAGCAGTGGGATGGCTGAGCAGTTCTTC
CASSGMAEQFF
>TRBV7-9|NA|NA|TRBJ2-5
TGTGCCAGCAGCTTAGCCCAGGGGAGGGAGACCCAGTACTTC
CASSLAQGRETQYF
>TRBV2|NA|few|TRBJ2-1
TGTGCCAGCAGTGACGGCCAGGGAGCCTTCAATGAGCAGTTCTTC
CASSDGQGAFNEQFF
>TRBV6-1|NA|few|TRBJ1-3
TGTGCCAGCAGTTACGGAAACACCATATATTTT
CASSYGNTIYF
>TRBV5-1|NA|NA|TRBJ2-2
TGCGCCAGCAGCACCACCACTAGGTTTGACGCCGGGGAGCTGTTTTTT
CASSTTTRFDAGELFF